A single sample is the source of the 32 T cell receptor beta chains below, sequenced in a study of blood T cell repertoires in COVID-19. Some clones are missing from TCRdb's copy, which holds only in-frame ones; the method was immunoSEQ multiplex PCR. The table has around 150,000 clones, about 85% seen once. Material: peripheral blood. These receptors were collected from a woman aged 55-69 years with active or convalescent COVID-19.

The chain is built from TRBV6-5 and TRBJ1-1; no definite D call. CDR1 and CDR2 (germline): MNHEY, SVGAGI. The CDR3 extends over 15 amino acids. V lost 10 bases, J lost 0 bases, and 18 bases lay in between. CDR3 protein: CATQESSGVNTEAFF. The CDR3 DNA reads TGTGCCACCCAAGAGTCAAGCGGGGTGAACACTGAAGCTTTCTTT.

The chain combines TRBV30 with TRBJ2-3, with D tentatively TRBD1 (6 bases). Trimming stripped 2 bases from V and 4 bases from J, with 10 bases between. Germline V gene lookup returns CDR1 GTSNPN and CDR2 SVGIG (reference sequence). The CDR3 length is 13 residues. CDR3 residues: CAWSFRGSDTQYF. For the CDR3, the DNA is TGTGCCTGGAGTTTCAGGGGTTCAGATACGCAGTATTTT.

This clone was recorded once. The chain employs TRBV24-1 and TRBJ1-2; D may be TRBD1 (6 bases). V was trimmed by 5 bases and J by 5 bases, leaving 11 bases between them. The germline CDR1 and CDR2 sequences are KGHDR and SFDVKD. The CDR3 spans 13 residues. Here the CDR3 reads CATSGGTGYGYTF. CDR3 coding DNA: TGTGCCACCAGTGGGGGAACAGGGTATGGCTACACCTTC.

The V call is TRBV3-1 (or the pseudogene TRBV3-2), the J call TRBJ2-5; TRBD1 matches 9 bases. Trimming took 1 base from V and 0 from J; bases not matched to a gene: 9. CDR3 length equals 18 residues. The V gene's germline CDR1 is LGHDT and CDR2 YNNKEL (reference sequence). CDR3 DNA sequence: TGTGCCAGCAGCCAAGTTGTCGGGACAGGGATGTACCAAGAGACCCAGTACTTC. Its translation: CASSQVVGTGMYQETQYF.

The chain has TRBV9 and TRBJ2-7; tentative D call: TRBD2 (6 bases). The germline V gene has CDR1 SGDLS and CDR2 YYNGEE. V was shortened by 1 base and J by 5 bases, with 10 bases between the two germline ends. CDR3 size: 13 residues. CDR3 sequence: CASSVWASDEQYF. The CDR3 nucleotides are TGTGCCAGCAGCGTATGGGCTAGCGACGAGCAGTACTTC.

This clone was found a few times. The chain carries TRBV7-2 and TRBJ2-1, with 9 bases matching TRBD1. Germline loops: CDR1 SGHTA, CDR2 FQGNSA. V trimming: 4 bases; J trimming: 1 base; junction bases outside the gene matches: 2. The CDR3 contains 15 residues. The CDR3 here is CASSSGQGSYNEQFF. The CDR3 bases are TGTGCCAGCAGCTCGGGACAGGGTTCCTACAATGAGCAGTTCTTC.

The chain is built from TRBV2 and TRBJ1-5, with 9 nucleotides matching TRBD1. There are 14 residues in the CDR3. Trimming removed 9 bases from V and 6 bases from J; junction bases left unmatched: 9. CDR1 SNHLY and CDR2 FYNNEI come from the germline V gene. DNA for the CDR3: TGTGCCAGGGGGGGCACAGGGGGCAGTCAGCCCCAGCATTTT. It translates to CARGGTGGSQPQHF.

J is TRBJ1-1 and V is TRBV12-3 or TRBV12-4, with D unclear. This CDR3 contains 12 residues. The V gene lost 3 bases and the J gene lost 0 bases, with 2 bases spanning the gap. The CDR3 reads CASSFMNTEAFF. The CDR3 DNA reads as TGTGCCAGCAGTTTCATGAACACTGAAGCTTTCTTT.

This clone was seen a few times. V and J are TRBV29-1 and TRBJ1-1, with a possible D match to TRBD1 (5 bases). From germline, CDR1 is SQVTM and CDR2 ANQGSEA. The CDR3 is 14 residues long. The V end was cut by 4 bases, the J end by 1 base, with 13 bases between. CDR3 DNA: TGCAGCGTTGCGCCCCCCAGGGCGAACACTGAAGCTTTCTTT. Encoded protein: CSVAPPRANTEAFF.

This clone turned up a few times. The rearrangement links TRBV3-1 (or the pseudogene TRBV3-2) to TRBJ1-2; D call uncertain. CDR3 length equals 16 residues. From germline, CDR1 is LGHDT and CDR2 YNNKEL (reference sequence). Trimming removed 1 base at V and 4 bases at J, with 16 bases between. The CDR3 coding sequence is TGTGCCAGCAGCCAAGGGGCGGTGGGAGGCGGCTATGGCTACACCTTC. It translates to CASSQGAVGGGYGYTF.

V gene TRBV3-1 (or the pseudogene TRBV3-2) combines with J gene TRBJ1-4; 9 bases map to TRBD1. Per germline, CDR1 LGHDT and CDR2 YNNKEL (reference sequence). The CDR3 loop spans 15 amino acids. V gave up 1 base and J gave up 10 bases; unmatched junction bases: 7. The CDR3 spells CASSQAGTGNRKLFF. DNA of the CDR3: TGTGCCAGCAGCCAAGCGGGGACAGGGAATCGAAAACTGTTTTTT.

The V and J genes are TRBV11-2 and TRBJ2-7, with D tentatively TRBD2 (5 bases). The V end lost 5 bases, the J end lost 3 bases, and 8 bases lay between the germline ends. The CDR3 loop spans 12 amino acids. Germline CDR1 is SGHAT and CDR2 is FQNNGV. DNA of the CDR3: TGTGCCAGCAGCCCCGGGGTCTACGAGCAGTACTTC. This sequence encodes CASSPGVYEQYF. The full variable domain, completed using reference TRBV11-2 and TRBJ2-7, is EAGVAQSPRYKIIEKRQSVAFWCNPISGHATLYWYQQILGQGPKLLIQFQNNGVVDDSQLPKDRFSAERLKGVDSTLKIQPAKLEDSAVYLCASSPGVYEQYFGPGTRLTVT.

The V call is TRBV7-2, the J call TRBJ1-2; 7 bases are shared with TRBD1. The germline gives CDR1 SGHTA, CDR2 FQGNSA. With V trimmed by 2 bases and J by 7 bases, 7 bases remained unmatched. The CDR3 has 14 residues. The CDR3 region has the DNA TGTGCCAGCAGCTTATCCTCGACAGGGACTGGCTACACCTTC. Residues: CASSLSSTGTGYTF.

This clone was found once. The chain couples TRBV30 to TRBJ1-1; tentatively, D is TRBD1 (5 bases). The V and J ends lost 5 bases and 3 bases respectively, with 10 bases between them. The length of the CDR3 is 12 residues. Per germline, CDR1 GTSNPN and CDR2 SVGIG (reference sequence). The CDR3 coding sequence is TGTGCCTGGGACAGCTCGCACACTGAAGCTTTCTTT. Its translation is CAWDSSHTEAFF.

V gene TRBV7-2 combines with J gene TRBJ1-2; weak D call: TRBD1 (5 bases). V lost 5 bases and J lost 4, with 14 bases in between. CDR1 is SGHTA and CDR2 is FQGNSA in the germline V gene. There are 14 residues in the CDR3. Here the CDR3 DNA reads TGTGCCAGCAGCGTGGGGGGAAGTAGCTATGGCTACACCTTC. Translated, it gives CASSVGGSSYGYTF.

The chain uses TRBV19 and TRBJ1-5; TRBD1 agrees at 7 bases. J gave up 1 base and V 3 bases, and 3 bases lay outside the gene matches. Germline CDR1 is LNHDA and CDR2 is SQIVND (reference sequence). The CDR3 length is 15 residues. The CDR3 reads CASSIGTASNQPQHF. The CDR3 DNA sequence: TGTGCCAGTAGTATTGGGACAGCCAGCAATCAGCCCCAGCATTTT.

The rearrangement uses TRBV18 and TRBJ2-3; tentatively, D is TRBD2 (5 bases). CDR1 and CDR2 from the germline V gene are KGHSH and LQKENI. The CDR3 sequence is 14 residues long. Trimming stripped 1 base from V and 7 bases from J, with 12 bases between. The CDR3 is CASSPQDLGNTQYF. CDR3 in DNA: TGTGCCAGCTCACCACAGGATCTCGGGAATACGCAGTATTTT.

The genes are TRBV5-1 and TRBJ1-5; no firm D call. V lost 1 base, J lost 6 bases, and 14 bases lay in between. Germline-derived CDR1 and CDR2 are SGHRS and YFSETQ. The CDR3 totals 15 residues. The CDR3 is CASSLSGVKGQPQHF. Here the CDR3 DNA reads TGCGCCAGCAGCTTGTCAGGTGTGAAAGGTCAGCCCCAGCATTTT.

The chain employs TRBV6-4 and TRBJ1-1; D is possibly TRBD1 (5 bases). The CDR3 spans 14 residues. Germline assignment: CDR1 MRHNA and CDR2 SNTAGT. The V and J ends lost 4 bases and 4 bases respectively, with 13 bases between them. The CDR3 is CASSVSGVATEAFF. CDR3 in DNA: TGTGCCAGCAGTGTTTCGGGGGTTGCCACTGAAGCTTTCTTT.

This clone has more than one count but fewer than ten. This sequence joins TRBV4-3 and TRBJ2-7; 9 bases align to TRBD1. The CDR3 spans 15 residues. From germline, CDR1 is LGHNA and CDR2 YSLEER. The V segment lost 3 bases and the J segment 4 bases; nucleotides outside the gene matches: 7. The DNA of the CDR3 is TGCGCCAGCAGCCAGTCCGGGACAGGGTTATACGAGCAGTACTTC. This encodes CASSQSGTGLYEQYF.

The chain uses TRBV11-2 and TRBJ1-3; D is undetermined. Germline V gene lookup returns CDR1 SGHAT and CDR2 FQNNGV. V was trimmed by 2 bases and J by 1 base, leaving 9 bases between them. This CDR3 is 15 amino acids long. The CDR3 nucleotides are TGTGCCAGCAGCTTATCCCAGGTTTCTGGAAACACCATATATTTT. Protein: CASSLSQVSGNTIYF.

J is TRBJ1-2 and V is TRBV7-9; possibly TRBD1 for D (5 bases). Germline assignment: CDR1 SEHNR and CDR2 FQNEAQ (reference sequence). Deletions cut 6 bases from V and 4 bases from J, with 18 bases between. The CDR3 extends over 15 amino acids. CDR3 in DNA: TGTGCCAGCAGTCATACTCAGGGACTCGGCTATGGCTACACCTTC. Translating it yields CASSHTQGLGYGYTF. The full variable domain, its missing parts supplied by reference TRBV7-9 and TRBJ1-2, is DTGVSQNPRHKITKRGQNVTFRCDPISEHNRLYWYRQTLGQGPEFLTYFQNEAQLEKSRLLSDRFSAERPKGSFSTLEIQRTEQGDSAMYLCASSHTQGLGYGYTFGSGTRLTVV.

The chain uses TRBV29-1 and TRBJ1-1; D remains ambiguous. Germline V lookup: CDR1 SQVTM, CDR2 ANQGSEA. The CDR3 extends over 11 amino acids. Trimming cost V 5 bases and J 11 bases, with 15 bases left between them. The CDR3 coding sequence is TGCAGCGTTCACACGAGGGCCCAGGCTTTCTTT. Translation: CSVHTRAQAFF.

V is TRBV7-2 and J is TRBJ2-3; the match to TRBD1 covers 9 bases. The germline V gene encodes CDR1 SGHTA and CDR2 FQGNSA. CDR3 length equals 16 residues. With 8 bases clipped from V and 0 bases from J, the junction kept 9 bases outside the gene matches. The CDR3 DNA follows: TGTGCCAGCCGGGGGCCACAGGGGGCGAGCACAGATACGCAGTATTTT. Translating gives CASRGPQGASTDTQYF.

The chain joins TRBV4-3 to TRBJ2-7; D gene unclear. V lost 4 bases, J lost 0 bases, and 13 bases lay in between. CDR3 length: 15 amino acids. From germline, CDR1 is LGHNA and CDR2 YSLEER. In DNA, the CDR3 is TGCGCCAGCAGCCTCCAGTTGTCCACCTCCTACGAGCAGTACTTC. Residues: CASSLQLSTSYEQYF.

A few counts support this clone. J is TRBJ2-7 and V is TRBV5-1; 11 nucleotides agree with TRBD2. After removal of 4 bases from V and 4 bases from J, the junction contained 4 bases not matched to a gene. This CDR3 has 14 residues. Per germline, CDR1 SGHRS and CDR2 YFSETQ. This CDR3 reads CASSPSGGHYEQYF. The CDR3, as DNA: TGCGCCAGCAGCCCTAGCGGGGGGCATTACGAGCAGTACTTC. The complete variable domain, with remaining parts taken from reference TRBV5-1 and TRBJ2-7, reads KAGVTQTPRYLIKTRGQQVTLSCSPISGHRSVSWYQQTPGQGLQFLFEYFSETQRNKGNFPGRFSGRQFSNSRSEMNVSTLELGDSALYLCASSPSGGHYEQYFGPGTRLTVT.

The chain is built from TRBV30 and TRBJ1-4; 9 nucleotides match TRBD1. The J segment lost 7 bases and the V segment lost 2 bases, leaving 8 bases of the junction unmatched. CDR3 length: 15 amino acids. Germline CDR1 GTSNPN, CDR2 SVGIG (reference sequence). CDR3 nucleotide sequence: TGTGCCTGGAGTAACCAACAGGGGGCAGGTGAAAAACTGTTTTTT. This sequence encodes CAWSNQQGAGEKLFF.

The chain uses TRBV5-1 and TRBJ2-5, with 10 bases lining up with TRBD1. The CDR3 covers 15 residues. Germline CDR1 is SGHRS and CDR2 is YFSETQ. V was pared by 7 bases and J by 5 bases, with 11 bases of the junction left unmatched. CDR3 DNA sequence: TGCGCCAGCGCATCCGGGACAGGGGTAATCGAGACCCAGTACTTC. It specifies CASASGTGVIETQYF.

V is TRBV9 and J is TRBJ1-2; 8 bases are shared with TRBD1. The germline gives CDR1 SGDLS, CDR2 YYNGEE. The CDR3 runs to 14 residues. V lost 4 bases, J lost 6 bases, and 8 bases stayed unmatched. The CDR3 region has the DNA TGTGCCAGCAGCCCCCAGGGGGCTATCAATGGCTACACCTTC. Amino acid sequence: CASSPQGAINGYTF.

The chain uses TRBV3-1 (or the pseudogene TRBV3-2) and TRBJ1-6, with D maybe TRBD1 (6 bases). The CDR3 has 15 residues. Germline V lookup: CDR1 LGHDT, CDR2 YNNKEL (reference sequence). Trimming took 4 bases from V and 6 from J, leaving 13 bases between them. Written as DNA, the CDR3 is TGTGCCAGCAGCCCCGGGACACAACTTAATTCACCCCTCCACTTT. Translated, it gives CASSPGTQLNSPLHF.

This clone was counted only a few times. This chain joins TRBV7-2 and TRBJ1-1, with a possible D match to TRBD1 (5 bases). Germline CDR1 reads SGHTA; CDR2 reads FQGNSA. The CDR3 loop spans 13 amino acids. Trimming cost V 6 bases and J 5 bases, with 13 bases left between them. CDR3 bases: TGTGCCAGCAGATATATGGGGGGTACTGAAGCTTTCTTT. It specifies CASRYMGGTEAFF.

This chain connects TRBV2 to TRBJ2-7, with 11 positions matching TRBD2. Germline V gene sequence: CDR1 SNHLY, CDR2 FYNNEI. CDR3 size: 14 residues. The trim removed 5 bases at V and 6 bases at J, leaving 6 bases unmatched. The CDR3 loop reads CASSRPSGGIEQYF. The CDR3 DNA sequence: TGTGCCAGCAGTCGTCCTAGCGGGGGGATCGAGCAGTACTTC.